This T cell receptor (beta chain) was found in a study of T cells in Graves' hyperthyroidism and ophthalmopathy. This clonotype was found many times. What it recognizes is unknown. General study points: For ophthalmopathy, model prediction preceded onset by a median approximately 6 months.

Newly diagnosed hyperthyroidism, duration under 2 months, in patients aged 18 to 65. Cells are PBMCs isolated from around 9.4 ml of fresh blood. V was pared by 3 bases and J by 3 bases, with 12 bases between. The germline V gene has CDR1 SEHNR and CDR2 FQNEAQ (reference sequence). The CDR3 covers 14 residues. Amplification yielded TCR beta CDR3 regions, with RNA transcripts as the source. HTBI primers were used for first-round RT-PCR of the TCR CDR3. TCRdb reprocessed the multiplex PCR reads with MiXCR, giving one entry per CDR3 protein. The sample yields some 800,000 distinct CDR3 sequences, roughly 37% seen once.

This clonotype was sampled from a man younger than 35 with Graves' hyperthyroidism. The V and J genes are TRBV7-9 and TRBJ2-7; D possibly matches TRBD1 or TRBD2 (6 bases each). Sequenced material: blood. The CDR3 spells CASSFRGQVYEQYF. CDR3 nucleotide sequence: TGTGCCAGCAGCTTCCGGGGGCAGGTCTACGAGCAGTACTTC.